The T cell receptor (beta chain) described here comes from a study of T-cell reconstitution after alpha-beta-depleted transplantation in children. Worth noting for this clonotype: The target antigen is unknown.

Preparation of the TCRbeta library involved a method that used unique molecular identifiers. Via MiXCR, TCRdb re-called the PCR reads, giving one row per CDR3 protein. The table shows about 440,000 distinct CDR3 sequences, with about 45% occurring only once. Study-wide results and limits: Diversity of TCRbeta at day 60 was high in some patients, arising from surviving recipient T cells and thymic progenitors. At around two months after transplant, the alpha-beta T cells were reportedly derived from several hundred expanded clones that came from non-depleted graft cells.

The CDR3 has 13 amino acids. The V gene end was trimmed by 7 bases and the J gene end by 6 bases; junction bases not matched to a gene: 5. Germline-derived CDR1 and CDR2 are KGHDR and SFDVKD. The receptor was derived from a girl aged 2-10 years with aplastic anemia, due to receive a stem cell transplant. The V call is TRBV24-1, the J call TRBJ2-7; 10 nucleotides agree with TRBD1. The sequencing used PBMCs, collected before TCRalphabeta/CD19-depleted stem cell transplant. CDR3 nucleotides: TGTGCCACCAGGCCGGGACAGGGGCCCGAGCAGTACTTC. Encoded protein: CATRPGQGPEQYF.